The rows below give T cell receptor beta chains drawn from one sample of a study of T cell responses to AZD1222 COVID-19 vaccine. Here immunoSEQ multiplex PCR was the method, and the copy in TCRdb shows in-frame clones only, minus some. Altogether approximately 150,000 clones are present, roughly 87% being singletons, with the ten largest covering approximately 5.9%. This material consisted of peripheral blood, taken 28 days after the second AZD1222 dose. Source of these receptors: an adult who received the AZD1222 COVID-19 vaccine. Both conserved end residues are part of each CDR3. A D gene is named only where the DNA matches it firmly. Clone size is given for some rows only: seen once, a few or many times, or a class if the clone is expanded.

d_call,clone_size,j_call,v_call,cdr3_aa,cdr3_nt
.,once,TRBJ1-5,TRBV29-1,CSVEGQPQHF,TGCAGCGTTGAGGGTCAGCCCCAGCATTTT
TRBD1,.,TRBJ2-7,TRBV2,CASSGQTGGSYEQYF,TGTGCCAGCAGTGGTCAAACAGGGGGATCCTACGAGCAGTACTTC
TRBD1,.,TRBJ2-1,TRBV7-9,CASSSRTGVVYNEQFF,TGTGCCAGCAGCTCTAGGACAGGGGTAGTCTACAATGAGCAGTTCTTC
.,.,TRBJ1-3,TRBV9,CASSVVGGQSGNTIYF,TGTGCCAGCAGCGTAGTAGGGGGTCAGTCTGGAAACACCATATATTTT
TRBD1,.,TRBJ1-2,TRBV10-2,CASSAATGDSYGYTF,TGCGCCAGCAGTGCCGCGACAGGGGATTCTTATGGCTACACCTTC
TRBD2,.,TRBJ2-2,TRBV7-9,CASSYMAGGPPRTGELFF,TGTGCCAGCAGTTACATGGCGGGAGGGCCCCCCCGGACCGGGGAGCTGTTTTTT
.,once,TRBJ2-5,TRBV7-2,CASSIGRVETQYF,TGTGCCAGCAGCATCGGACGGGTGGAGACCCAGTACTTC
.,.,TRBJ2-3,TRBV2,CASSESRSDTQYF,TGTGCCAGCAGTGAATCCAGGAGCGATACGCAGTATTTT
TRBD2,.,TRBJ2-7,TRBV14,CASSPRLAGSYEQYF,TGTGCCAGCAGCCCTCGACTAGCGGGCTCCTACGAGCAGTACTTC
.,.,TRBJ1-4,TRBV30,CAWRKVGEKLFF,TGTGCCTGGAGGAAAGTGGGTGAAAAACTGTTTTTT
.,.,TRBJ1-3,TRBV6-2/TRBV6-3,CASSYSGRPLSGNTIYF,TGTGCCAGCAGTTACTCGGGCCGCCCCCTCTCTGGAAACACCATATATTTT